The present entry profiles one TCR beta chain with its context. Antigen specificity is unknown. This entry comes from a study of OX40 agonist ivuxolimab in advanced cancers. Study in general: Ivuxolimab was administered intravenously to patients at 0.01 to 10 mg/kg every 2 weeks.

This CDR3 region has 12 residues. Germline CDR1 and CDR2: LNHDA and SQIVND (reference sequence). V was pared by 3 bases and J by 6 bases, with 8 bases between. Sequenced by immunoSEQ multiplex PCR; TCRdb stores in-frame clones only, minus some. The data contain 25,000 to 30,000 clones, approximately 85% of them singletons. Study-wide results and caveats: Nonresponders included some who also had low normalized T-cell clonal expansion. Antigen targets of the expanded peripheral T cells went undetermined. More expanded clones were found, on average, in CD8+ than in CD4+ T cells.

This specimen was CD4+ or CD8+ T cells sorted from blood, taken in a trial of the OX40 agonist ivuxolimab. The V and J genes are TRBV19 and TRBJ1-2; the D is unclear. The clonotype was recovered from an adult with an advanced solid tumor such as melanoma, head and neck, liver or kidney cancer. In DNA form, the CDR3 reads TGTGCCAGTAGTATGGGCAGGAATGGCTACACCTTC. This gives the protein CASSMGRNGYTF.